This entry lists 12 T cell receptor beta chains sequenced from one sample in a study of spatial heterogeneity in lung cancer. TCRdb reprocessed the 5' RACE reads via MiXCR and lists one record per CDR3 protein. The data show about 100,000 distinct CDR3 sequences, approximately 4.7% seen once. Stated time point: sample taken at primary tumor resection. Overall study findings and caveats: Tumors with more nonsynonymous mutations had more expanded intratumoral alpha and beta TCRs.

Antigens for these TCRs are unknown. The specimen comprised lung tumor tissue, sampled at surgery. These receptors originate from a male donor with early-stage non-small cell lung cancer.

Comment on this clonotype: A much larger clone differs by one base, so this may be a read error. The CDR3 here is CATSVGLAGGDTQYF. The CDR3 region has the DNA TGTGCCACCAGCGTAGGACTAGCGGGAGGAGATACGCAGTATTTT. The genes are TRBV9 and TRBJ2-3, with 14 bases identical to TRBD2. CDR1 and CDR2 from the germline V gene are SGDLS and YYNGEE. The CDR3 loop spans 15 amino acids.

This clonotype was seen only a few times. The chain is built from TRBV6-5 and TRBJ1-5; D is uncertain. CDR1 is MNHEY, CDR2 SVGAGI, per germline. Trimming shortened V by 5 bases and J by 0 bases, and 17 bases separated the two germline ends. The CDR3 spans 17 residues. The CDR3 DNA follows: TGTGCCAGCAGTCCACTCTGGGAGACTAATAGCAATCAGCCCCAGCATTTT. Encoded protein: CASSPLWETNSNQPQHF.

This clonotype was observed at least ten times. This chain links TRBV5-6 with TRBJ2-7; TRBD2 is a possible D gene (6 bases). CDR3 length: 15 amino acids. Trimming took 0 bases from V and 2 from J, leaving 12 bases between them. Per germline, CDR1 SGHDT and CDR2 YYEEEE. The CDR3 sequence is CASSLVGGLTYEQYF. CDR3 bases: TGTGCCAGCAGCTTGGTCGGGGGATTAACCTACGAGCAGTACTTC.

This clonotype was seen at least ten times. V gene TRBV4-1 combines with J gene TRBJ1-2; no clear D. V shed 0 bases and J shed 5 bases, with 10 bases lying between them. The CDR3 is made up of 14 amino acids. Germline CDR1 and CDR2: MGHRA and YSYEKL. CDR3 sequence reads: CASSQDRPTYGYTF. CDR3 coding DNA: TGCGCCAGCAGCCAAGATAGGCCAACTTATGGCTACACCTTC.

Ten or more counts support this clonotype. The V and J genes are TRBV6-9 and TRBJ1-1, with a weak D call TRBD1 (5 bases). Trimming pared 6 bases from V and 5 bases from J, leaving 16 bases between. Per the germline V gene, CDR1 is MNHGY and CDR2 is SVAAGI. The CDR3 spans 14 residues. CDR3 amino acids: CASSLVAGRTEAFF. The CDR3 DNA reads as TGTGCCAGCAGCCTGGTGGCGGGGCGGACTGAAGCTTTCTTT.

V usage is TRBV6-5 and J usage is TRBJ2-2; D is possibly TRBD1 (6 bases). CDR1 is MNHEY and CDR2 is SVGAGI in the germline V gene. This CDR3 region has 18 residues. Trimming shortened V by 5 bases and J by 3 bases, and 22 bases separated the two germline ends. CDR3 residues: CASSPPLAKGVDTGELFF. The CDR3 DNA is TGTGCCAGCAGTCCACCCCTCGCGAAGGGGGTCGACACCGGGGAGCTGTTTTTT.

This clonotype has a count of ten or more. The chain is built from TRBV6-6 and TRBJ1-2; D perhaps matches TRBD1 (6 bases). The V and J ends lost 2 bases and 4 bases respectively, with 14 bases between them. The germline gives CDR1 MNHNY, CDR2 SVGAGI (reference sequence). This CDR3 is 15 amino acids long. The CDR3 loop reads CASSYPLADSYGYTF. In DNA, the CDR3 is TGTGCCAGCAGTTACCCCCTGGCGGACAGCTATGGCTACACCTTC.

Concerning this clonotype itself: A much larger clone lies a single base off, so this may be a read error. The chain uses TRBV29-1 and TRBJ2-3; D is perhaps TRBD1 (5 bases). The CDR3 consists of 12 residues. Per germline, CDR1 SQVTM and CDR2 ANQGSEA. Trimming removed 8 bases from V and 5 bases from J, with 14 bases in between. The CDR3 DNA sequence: TGCAGCCAAACGGGTAGGGGAGATACGCAGTATTTT. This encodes CSQTGRGDTQYF.

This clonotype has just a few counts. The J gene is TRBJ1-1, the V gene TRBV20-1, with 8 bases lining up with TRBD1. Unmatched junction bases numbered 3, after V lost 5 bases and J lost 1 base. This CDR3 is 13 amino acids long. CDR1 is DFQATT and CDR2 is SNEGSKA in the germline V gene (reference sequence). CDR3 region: CSALDRANTEAFF. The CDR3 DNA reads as TGCAGTGCTCTGGACAGGGCGAACACTGAAGCTTTCTTT.

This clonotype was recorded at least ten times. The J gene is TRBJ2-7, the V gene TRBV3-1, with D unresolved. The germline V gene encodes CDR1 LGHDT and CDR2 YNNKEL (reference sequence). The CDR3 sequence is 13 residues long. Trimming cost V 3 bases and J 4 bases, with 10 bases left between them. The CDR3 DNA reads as TGTGCCAGCAGCCAGGACCCTCTATACGAGCAGTACTTC. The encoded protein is CASSQDPLYEQYF.

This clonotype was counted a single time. The CDR3 spells CASTLGQANTEAFF. The DNA of the CDR3 is TGTGCCAGCACCCTAGGACAGGCGAACACTGAAGCTTTCTTT. The V gene is TRBV7-9, the J gene TRBJ1-1; 7 positions agree with TRBD1. Germline V gene lookup returns CDR1 SEHNR and CDR2 FQNEAQ (reference sequence). The CDR3 is made up of 14 amino acids. The V and J ends lost 7 bases and 1 base, in that order; junction bases with no gene match: 6.

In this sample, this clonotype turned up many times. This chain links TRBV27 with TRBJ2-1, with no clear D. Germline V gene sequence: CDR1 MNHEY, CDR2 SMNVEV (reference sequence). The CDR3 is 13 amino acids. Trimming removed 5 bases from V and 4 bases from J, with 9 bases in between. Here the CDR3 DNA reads TGTGCCAGCAGTCCCGATCTATACAATGAGCAGTTCTTC. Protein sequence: CASSPDLYNEQFF.